The clone carrying this T cell receptor (beta chain) has more than one count but fewer than ten. The length of the CDR3 is 11 residues. Germline values: CDR1 DFQATT, CDR2 SNEGSKA (reference sequence). The V and J ends lost 3 bases and 3 bases respectively, with 5 bases between them. The sample originates from a study of CD8 T cells in ankylosing spondylitis. By quantitative 5'-RACE with molecular barcodes, the TCR beta libraries were made. TCRdb independently ran MiXCR on the 5' RACE reads; one entry per CDR3 protein. This table holds some 270,000 distinct CDR3 sequences, 30% to 35% found once. Sequenced sample: blood, either unsorted or a sorted T cell fraction (not recorded which). The chain carries TRBV20-1 and TRBJ2-5, with D unresolved. This sequence was found in a male donor with ankylosing spondylitis or in good health (not recorded which). The DNA for the CDR3 is TGCAGTGCTAGCTTTAAAGAGACCCAGTACTTC. This gives the protein CSASFKETQYF.